This T cell receptor beta chain was recovered during a study of T cells after yellow fever vaccination (dated by TCRdb to the late 2010s). Looking at the study overall: The SMART-Seq v4 Ultra Low Input RNA kit was used to prepare libraries from fractions with low cell numbers. Blood was drawn at multiple timepoints before and after primary and secondary immunization, with bulk PBMC replicates and cell subsets isolated. Two healthy male donors made up the cohort, one aged 18 to 30 years and the other aged 30 to 39 years. To follow T-cell clones before and after both primary and booster YFV17D yellow fever vaccination, bulk TCR alpha and beta repertoires underwent longitudinal sequencing. General findings and caveats noted by the study authors: The study included only a couple of donors, which limits how far the findings can be generalized. A small fraction of clonotypes showed up in both the CD4 and CD8 compartments, probably as a result of convergent recombination. Computational filtering was required because FACS-sorted repertoires could contain abundant contaminating clonotypes from the bulk population. Most clones expanded after primary vaccination (96% of CD4 and 88% of CD8) were re-detected after the booster, suggesting that broad memory maintenance occurred. The secondary T-cell response was found to be weaker but faster than the primary response, with a peak reached on day 5 rather than on day 15.

Per the germline V gene, SGHRS is the CDR1 and YFSETQ is the CDR2. The CDR3 has 15 amino acids, counting the end cysteine and phenylalanine. The kept DNA is CDR3 alone, 45 bases in frame from the first base. At the junction V is shortened by 4 bases and J by 2 bases, with 13 bases in between. Comments on this clonotype: Its recognized antigen is unknown. Base qualities are not at hand, and no much larger clone is one base apart.

Synthesis of TCR cDNA relied on 5'RACE template switching, a step that introduced a universal primer site along with unique molecular identifiers. Priming for cDNA synthesis came from both the TCR alpha and TCR beta constant segments. Libraries were amplified in two PCR steps, with sample barcodes and sequencing adapters added in the second step. Sequencing of the libraries was done on either Illumina HiSeq 2500 (2x100 bp) or NovaSeq (2x150 bp). As for the original processing: Reads were demultiplexed and collapsed into UMI consensus sequences with MIGEC, and V(D)J alignment was performed with MiXCR. Vaccine-responding clonotypes were identified with edgeR using replicate PBMC samples, with FDR below 0.01 and a log2 fold change above 5 up to day 15 being required. Each bulk clonotype was labeled CD4 or CD8 based on which sequenced repertoire, CD4 or CD8, contained the clonotype at higher abundance. The public reads were quality trimmed at Q25 with fastp and then assembled into clones with MiXCR by TCRdb, keeping productive beta chains. Rows matching on CDR3 protein sequence are summarized as one entry with the most common DNA and genes. TCRdb's processing, not the authors', yielded these V and J calls. For this sample there are 450,000 to 550,000 distinct CDR3 sequences; 21% appear just once. Roughly 16% of the sample is held by the ten biggest clonotypes.

The treatment or condition tag for this specimen amounts to: live attenuated yellow fever vaccine strain. At each blood-draw timepoint, two biological replicates of bulk PBMCs were obtained. PBMCs were isolated from peripheral blood using a standard Ficoll-Paque protocol. RNA was extracted with TriZol from bulk PBMCs, CD4 and CD8 fractions, and dextramer-positive and dextramer-negative fractions. The chain is made from TRBV5-1 and TRBJ2-1, with a tentative D gene TRBD2 over 6 matching bases. Sequenced material: PBMCs, taken roughly 20 days after the first yellow fever vaccination. The sequence derives from a man younger than 35 who received the YFV17D yellow fever vaccine. The DNA sequence is TGCGCCAGCAGCGGACGGGAGCGCCCCTACAATGAGCAGTTCTTC. Translated, it reads CASSGRERPYNEQFF. The full variable domain, with segments outside the CDR3 supplied by the reference TRBV5-1 and TRBJ2-1 proteins, appears as KAGVTQTPRYLIKTRGQQVTLSCSPISGHRSVSWYQQTPGQGLQFLFEYFSETQRNKGNFPGRFSGRQFSNSRSEMNVSTLELGDSALYLCASSGRERPYNEQFFGPGTRLTVL.